This TCR beta chain was recovered during a study of response to subunit inactivated influenza vaccine. Study-wide results and caveats: With each seasonal influenza vaccination, the authors suggested, few new T cells are recruited.

This clonotype was counted a few times. Its antigen is still unknown. TCRdb used MiXCR to reprocess the RT-PCR reads, holding one entry per CDR3 protein. This sample has fewer than 650,000 distinct CDR3 sequences, with roughly 13% found just once. CDR3 length: 14 amino acids. The trim removed 6 bases at V and 2 bases at J, leaving 7 bases unmatched. The source is a man aged 45-65 years who received an inactivated influenza vaccine. The V gene is TRBV12-3 or TRBV12-4, the J gene TRBJ2-7, with TRBD1 matching 7 bases. This specimen consisted of PBMCs from blood, obtained about 6 weeks after vaccination. As DNA, the CDR3 is TGTGCCAGCAGCCAGACAGGGATCACCTACGAGCAGTACTTC. Protein sequence: CASSQTGITYEQYF.